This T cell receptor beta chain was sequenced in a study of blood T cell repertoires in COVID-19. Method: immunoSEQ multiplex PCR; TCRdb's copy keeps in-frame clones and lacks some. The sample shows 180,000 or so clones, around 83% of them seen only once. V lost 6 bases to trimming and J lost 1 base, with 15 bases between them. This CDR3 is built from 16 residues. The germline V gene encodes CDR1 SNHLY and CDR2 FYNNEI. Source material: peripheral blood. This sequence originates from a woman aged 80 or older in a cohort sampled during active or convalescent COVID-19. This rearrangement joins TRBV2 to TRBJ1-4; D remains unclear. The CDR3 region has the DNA TGTGCCAGCAGCCTCATTGGACTTGAAACTAATGAAAAACTGTTTTTT. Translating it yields CASSLIGLETNEKLFF.